The following is a T cell receptor (beta chain) sequence with its context. This clonotype was observed many times. Its antigen is still unknown. Per-base quality was not reported, and no clone a single base away is much larger than it. In the study, sorted CD4+ and CD8+ blood T cells from patients with severe aplastic anemia and from healthy subjects underwent deep sequencing of TCR repertoires. Ficoll-Paque density gradient centrifugation was used to isolate peripheral blood mononuclear cells. Before DNA extraction, CD4+ and CD8+ T cells were sorted by FACS or by magnetic beads. Genomic DNA served as template for TCR beta VDJ combination and CDR3 sequence profiling. An Illumina HiSeq 2000 was used for TCR repertoire sequencing. For the original study's pipeline: Repertoires were assessed using TRBV/TRBJ rearrangement plots, CDR3 size and DJ length profiles, and Simpson's diversity index. The most abundant DNA sequence in the deep sequencing data was defined as the immunodominant clone. CDR3 amino acid sequences were checked for sharing between subjects and were compared against published repertoires and the VDJdb database. In TCRdb, the public reads were trimmed at Q25 with fastp and aligned with MiXCR, with productive beta chains retained. Rows merge per CDR3 protein into single entries with the most common DNA and genes. These V and J calls rely on TCRdb rather than the paper's analysis. The sample yields hundreds of thousands of distinct CDR3 sequences; 60% to 80% were counted once. 4% of the sample lies in the top ten.

The germline V gene encodes CDR1 MNHEY and CDR2 SVGAGI. The germline V end is reduced by 5 bases and the J end by 6 bases; junction bases left unmatched: 7. The CDR3 goes from the cysteine to the phenylalanine over 14 residues. Here the CDR3 DNA is all that survives: 42 bases in frame from base 1. The data were taken from a study of CD8+CD57+ T cells in acquired aplastic anemia (dated by TCRdb to 2017 to 2018). Concerning the study at large: A mean of about 3.2 ug of DNA, ranging from roughly 0.19 to 27.4 ug, was extracted from sorted CD4+ and CD8+ cells. Mean read counts for healthy donor samples were approximately 10 million for CD4+ cells and about 12 million for CD8+ cells. What the work shows at the level of the full study, not this receptor alone: Between patients and healthy controls, no significant difference in CD8+ Simpson's diversity was found (P=0.060). Roughly 30 CD8+ CDR3 sequences were found to be shared between patients and controls, but these sequences appeared to be highly expressed in patients and within the immunodominant clones of the patients.

The sequence was obtained from a human donor in good health, serving as a control. The sample was sorted CD4+, CD8+, or CD8+CD57+ T cells (not recorded which) from PBMCs. The V gene is TRBV6-5 and the J gene is TRBJ1-2; 9 middle bases align to TRBD1. This receptor carries the CDR3 CASSRDREIDGYTF. The sequenced DNA is TGTGCCAGCAGTAGGGACAGGGAAATCGATGGCTACACCTTC.